These 23 T cell receptor beta chains were all obtained from the same sample, sequenced in a study of regulatory T cells in long-lasting Graves disease. Time point described: newly diagnosed GD, antithyroid drugs for less than 3 months. From PBMCs, RNA was extracted and then used to make the TCR library. HTBI primers from iRepertoire and Arm-PCR of CDR3 regions yielded the TCR beta libraries. MiXCR, run by TCRdb on the multiplex PCR reads, gives a single entry per CDR3 protein. The table shows approximately 350,000 distinct CDR3 sequences, with about a sixth occurring only once. This same sample was also part of a study on T cells in Graves' hyperthyroidism and ophthalmopathy.

Sequences were derived from peripheral blood mononuclear cells (PBMCs), sampled at new diagnosis, from a patient treated with antithyroid drugs. These receptors came from a woman between 18 and 29 years old with Graves disease.

This clonotype was counted many times. The J gene is TRBJ1-1, the V gene TRBV12-5; no clear D gene. The CDR3 is made up of 15 amino acids. Trimming left V 4 bases short and J 0 bases short, with 12 bases between. In germline, CDR1 is LGHNT, CDR2 FRNRAP. The CDR3 region has the DNA TGTGCTAGTGGTTCGGGTGCAGACATGAACACTGAAGCTTTCTTT. Translated, it gives CASGSGADMNTEAFF.

This clonotype came up many times. The genes are TRBV20-1 and TRBJ1-1; 9 bases agree with TRBD1. The CDR3 length is 16 residues. Trimming at V came to 4 bases and at J to 0 bases, leaving 9 bases not matched to a gene. From germline, CDR1 is DFQATT and CDR2 SNEGSKA (reference sequence). In DNA, the CDR3 is TGCAGTGCTACCGGGACAGGGTCGGCGGTGAACACTGAAGCTTTCTTT. It translates to CSATGTGSAVNTEAFF.

This clonotype was observed a handful of times. The chain has TRBV27 and TRBJ2-1, with 7 nucleotides matching TRBD1. Germline assignment: CDR1 MNHEY and CDR2 SMNVEV (reference sequence). The junction had 14 bases not matched to a gene; V was cut back by 5 bases and J by 4 bases. This CDR3 spans 17 amino acids. DNA of the CDR3: TGTGCCAGCAGTCCGCCTGACGCATGGACAGGTTACAATGAGCAGTTCTTC. This gives the protein CASSPPDAWTGYNEQFF.

This clonotype occurred many times. The genes are TRBV7-8 and TRBJ2-3; TRBD2 matches at 7 bases. The trim removed 5 bases at V and 2 bases at J, leaving 16 bases unmatched. CDR3 length: 18 residues. Germline V gene sequence: CDR1 SGHVS, CDR2 FQNEAQ. CDR3 DNA sequence: TGTGCCAGCAGCGTAGAGGGTTGGAGCGGGGACCTCACAGATACGCAGTATTTT. It codes for CASSVEGWSGDLTDTQYF.

This clonotype was seen ten or more times. The genes are TRBV16 and TRBJ2-7, with D perhaps matching TRBD2 (6 bases). V shed 4 bases and J shed 3 bases, with 16 bases lying between them. Germline CDR1 is KGHSY and CDR2 is FQNENV. This CDR3 is built from 15 residues. The CDR3 nucleotides read TGTGCCAGCAGCCCCCTATGGAGGGGCCACTACGAGCAGTACTTC. Amino acid sequence: CASSPLWRGHYEQYF.

This clonotype was seen at least ten times. V and J are TRBV2 and TRBJ2-7; D call uncertain. The CDR3 spans 16 residues. V lost 1 base, J lost 3 bases, and 16 bases lay in between. Germline V gene sequence: CDR1 SNHLY, CDR2 FYNNEI. CDR3 nucleotides: TGTGCCAGCAGTGAAGACGGTCTAGGTAACGGCTACGAGCAGTACTTC. Its translation is CASSEDGLGNGYEQYF.

This clonotype was found many times. The chain employs TRBV7-9 and TRBJ2-1, with a tentative D call TRBD2 (6 bases). The V end lost 2 bases, the J end lost 0 bases, and 17 bases lay between the germline ends. The germline V gene has CDR1 SEHNR and CDR2 FQNEAQ (reference sequence). This CDR3 region has 18 residues. CDR3: CASSLLVGGPSSYNEQFF. The CDR3 coding sequence is TGTGCCAGCAGCTTACTGGTGGGAGGTCCTAGCTCCTACAATGAGCAGTTCTTC.

The chain links TRBV12-3 or TRBV12-4 to TRBJ2-7, with TRBD1 matching over 8 bases. This CDR3 is built from 16 residues. The ends lost 6 bases at V and 7 bases at J; junction bases unmatched: 17. The CDR3: CASSPASGGLRWEQYF. CDR3 coding DNA: TGTGCCAGCAGCCCAGCTTCAGGGGGCCTGAGATGGGAGCAGTACTTC.

This clonotype was observed a few times. The chain uses TRBV14 and TRBJ2-2; D ambiguous. With 4 bases removed from V and 4 bases from J, the gap between germline ends came to 10 bases. The CDR3 loop spans 14 amino acids. CDR1 SGHDN and CDR2 FVKESK come from the germline V gene. The CDR3 region is CASSLIGSTGELFF. In DNA form, the CDR3 reads TGTGCCAGCAGCCTGATCGGTTCCACCGGGGAGCTGTTTTTT. The full variable domain, its missing parts supplied by reference TRBV14 and TRBJ2-2, is EAGVTQFPSHSVIEKGQTVTLRCDPISGHDNLYWYRRVMGKEIKFLLHFVKESKQDESGMPNNRFLAERTGGTYSTLKVQPAELEDSGVYFCASSLIGSTGELFFGEGSRLTVL.

This clonotype was detected ten times or more. V is TRBV6-2 or TRBV6-3 and J is TRBJ1-1, with a tentative D call TRBD1 (5 bases). The CDR3 has 15 amino acids. V dropped 6 bases and J dropped 4 bases, with 18 bases sitting between them. Germline V gene data show CDR1 as MNHEY and CDR2 as SVGEGT. The CDR3 DNA reads TGTGCCAGCAGGACGGGGGTCCTCGGGGGCACTGAAGCTTTCTTT. Amino acid sequence: CASRTGVLGGTEAFF.

This chain links TRBV20-1 with TRBJ1-1; tentatively, D is TRBD1 (5 bases). V lost 3 bases to trimming and J lost 5 bases, with 16 bases between them. Germline V gene lookup returns CDR1 DFQATT and CDR2 SNEGSKA (reference sequence). CDR3 size: 14 residues. The CDR3 sequence: CSASLAGVLTEAFF. The DNA for the CDR3 is TGCAGTGCTAGTCTGGCGGGGGTGTTAACTGAAGCTTTCTTT.

This clonotype occurred many times. The CDR3 sequence is CSAYYRAGNTIYF. The CDR3 coding sequence is TGCAGTGCTTACTACAGGGCTGGAAACACCATATATTTT. V gene TRBV20-1 combines with J gene TRBJ1-3, with D perhaps matching TRBD1 (6 bases). V shed 5 bases and J shed 2 bases, with 10 bases lying between them. CDR3 length: 13 residues. From germline, CDR1 is DFQATT and CDR2 SNEGSKA (reference sequence).

This clonotype was observed a few times. The chain employs TRBV7-9 and TRBJ1-1; D gene uncertain. This CDR3 has 17 residues. Germline assignment: CDR1 SEHNR and CDR2 FQNEAQ (reference sequence). V dropped 6 bases and J dropped 9 bases, with 29 bases sitting between them. CDR3 amino acids: CASSPRPPGKGETKAFF. CDR3 in DNA: TGTGCCAGCAGTCCACGACCCCCTGGGAAAGGAGAGACTAAAGCTTTCTTT.

At least ten counts were recorded for this clonotype. This chain links TRBV12-3 or TRBV12-4 with TRBJ2-7; the D gene is possibly TRBD1 (6 bases). The CDR3 is 15 amino acids. V lost 3 bases to trimming and J lost 0 bases, with 12 bases between them. CDR3 residues: CASSFGRGPSYEQYF. The CDR3 DNA sequence: TGTGCCAGCAGTTTTGGCAGGGGACCCTCCTACGAGCAGTACTTC.

The chain is built from TRBV29-1 and TRBJ2-2, with 7 bases matching TRBD2. Trimming removed 0 bases from V and 4 bases from J; junction bases left unmatched: 5. There are 15 residues in the CDR3. Germline lookup yields CDR1 SQVTM and CDR2 ANQGSEA. In DNA, the CDR3 is TGCAGCGTTGAAGATCGTAGCGGGCGCACCGGGGAGCTGTTTTTT. Translated: CSVEDRSGRTGELFF.

The chain combines TRBV15 with TRBJ1-3; no reliable D call. Germline values: CDR1 LNHNV, CDR2 YYDKDF (reference sequence). The CDR3 spans 17 residues. The V end was cut by 1 base, the J end by 0 bases, with 13 bases between. CDR3 bases: TGTGCCACCAGCAGAGCCGTAGGACGGTTCTCTGGAAACACCATATATTTT. Its translation is CATSRAVGRFSGNTIYF.

The count of this clonotype is one. The chain has TRBV30 and TRBJ1-1, with no clear D. Trimming removed 5 bases from V and 6 bases from J, with 13 bases in between. Germline-derived CDR1 and CDR2 are GTSNPN and SVGIG (reference sequence). CDR3 length: 12 amino acids. The CDR3 region is CAWGRLNPEAFF. CDR3 bases: TGTGCCTGGGGGCGGCTAAACCCTGAAGCTTTCTTT.

This clonotype was detected once. This may be a read error, as it is one base from a much larger clone. The chain couples TRBV28 to TRBJ2-7, with 7 bases that match TRBD1. The germline gives CDR1 MDHEN, CDR2 SYDVKM. This CDR3 is built from 13 residues. The CDR3 protein is CASEGTALYKQYF. CDR3 nucleotides: TGTGCCAGCGAAGGGACAGCGCTCTACAAGCAGTACTTC.

This clonotype was detected ten times or more. The V gene is TRBV30, the J gene TRBJ1-6; 9 bases align to TRBD1. The CDR3 loop spans 13 amino acids. The V segment lost 3 bases and the J segment 8 bases; nucleotides outside the gene matches: 2. Germline V CDR1 and CDR2: GTSNPN, SVGIG (reference sequence). The CDR3 spells CAWRDRGDSPLHF. As DNA, the CDR3 is TGTGCCTGGAGGGACAGGGGAGATTCACCCCTCCACTTT.

This clonotype occurred a few times. This chain uses TRBV4-1 with TRBJ2-7; TRBD1 aligns across 7 bases. V shed 3 bases and J 4 bases; nucleotides not matched to a gene: 6. The CDR3 totals 14 residues. CDR1 and CDR2 from the germline V gene are MGHRA and YSYEKL. The CDR3 DNA is TGCGCCAGCAGCCAGCAGGGGGAACAGTACGAGCAGTACTTC. This sequence encodes CASSQQGEQYEQYF.

This clonotype was detected many times. The chain has TRBV3-1 and TRBJ2-7; D uncertain. The CDR3 contains 12 residues. Per the germline V gene, CDR1 is LGHDT and CDR2 is YNNKEL (reference sequence). Trimming cost V 0 bases and J 5 bases, with 5 bases left between them. CDR3 DNA: TGTGCCAGCAGCCAAGATGCTGACGAGCAGTACTTC. This gives the protein CASSQDADEQYF.

The chain is built from TRBV19 and TRBJ1-1, with TRBD1 identical over 7 bases. CDR3 size: 15 residues. Losses at the gene ends were 8 bases for V and 0 bases for J; bases not matched to a gene: 9. Germline lookup yields CDR1 LNHDA and CDR2 SQIVND (reference sequence). The CDR3 protein is CASRPGTAMNTEAFF. In DNA form, the CDR3 reads TGTGCCAGTCGCCCCGGGACAGCAATGAACACTGAAGCTTTCTTT. The full variable domain, rest sourced from reference TRBV19 and TRBJ1-1, is DGGITQSPKYLFRKEGQNVTLSCEQNLNHDAMYWYRQDPGQGLRLIYYSQIVNDFQKGDIAEGYSVSREKKESFPLTVTSAQKNPTAFYLCASRPGTAMNTEAFFGQGTRLTVV.

This clonotype was picked up one time. A read error may be the cause here, since a much bigger clone is one base away. The chain is built from TRBV30 and TRBJ1-4, with a weak D call TRBD1 (5 bases). The germline V gene encodes CDR1 GTSNPN and CDR2 SVGIG (reference sequence). The CDR3 has 14 residues. The CDR3 DNA reads as TGTGCCGGGAGTGTTGACTTAAAGAGGGGAAAACTGTTTTTT. Its translation is CAGSVDLKRGKLFF.